The clone carrying this TCR beta chain was found many times. Sample time point: sample taken at primary tumor resection. Whole RNA was taken from tumor, nontumor lung or frozen PBMC; it was then sequenced unsorted. The data were taken from a study of spatial heterogeneity in lung cancer. Looking at the study overall: Sequences of the beta chain were consistently detected in greater numbers than alpha-chain sequences. Every unique TCR and UMI combination, on average, appeared more than ten times in raw reads.

Via MiXCR, TCRdb re-called the 5' RACE reads, giving one row per CDR3 protein. The sample carries about 15,000 distinct CDR3 sequences, 7.5% to 10% recorded once. The CDR3 spans 14 residues. V lost 8 bases to trimming and J lost 6 bases, with 19 bases between them. CDR1 is MDHEN, CDR2 SYDVKM, per germline. The clonotype was recovered from a female donor with early-stage non-small cell lung cancer. Sequenced material: PBMCs, taken at surgery. This chain uses TRBV28 with TRBJ1-2; no firm D call. In DNA form, the CDR3 reads TGTGCCAGCCCAGATCCCTTACAGTTCGATGGCTACACCTTC. Translated: CASPDPLQFDGYTF.